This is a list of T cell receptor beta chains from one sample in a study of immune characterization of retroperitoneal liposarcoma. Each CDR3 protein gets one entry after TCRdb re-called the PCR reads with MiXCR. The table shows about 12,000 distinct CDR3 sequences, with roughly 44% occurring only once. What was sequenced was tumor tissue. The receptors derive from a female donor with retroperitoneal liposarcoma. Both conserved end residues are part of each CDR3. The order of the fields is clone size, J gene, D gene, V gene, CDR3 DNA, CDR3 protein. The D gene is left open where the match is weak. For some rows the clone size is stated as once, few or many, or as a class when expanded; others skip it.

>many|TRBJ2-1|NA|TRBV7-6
TGTGCCAGCAGCACAAAACCAAACTACGAGCAGTTCTTC
CASSTKPNYEQFF
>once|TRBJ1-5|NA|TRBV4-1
TGCGCCAGCAGCCCCAGAGGGGGGGACGGCAATCAGCCCCAGCATTTT
CASSPRGGDGNQPQHF
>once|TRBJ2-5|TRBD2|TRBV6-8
TGTGCCAGCAGTGTCCTCCAGCGGGAGAATGAGCAGTACTTC
CASSVLQRENEQYF
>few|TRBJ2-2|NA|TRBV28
TGTGCCAGCAGTTTTCCCACTCCCCGGGGGCGTCTCTTCTCCGGGGAGCTGTTTTTT
CASSFPTPRGRLFSGELFF
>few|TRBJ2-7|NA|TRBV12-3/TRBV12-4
TGTGCCAGCAGTTTTCGGGGGACAGCAACAAGCGAGCAGTACTTC
CASSFRGTATSEQYF
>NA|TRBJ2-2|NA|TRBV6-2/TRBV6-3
TGTGCCAGCAGCTCGGGCGCCCAGACAGCGAACACCGGGGCGCTGTTTTTT
CASSSGAQTANTGALFF
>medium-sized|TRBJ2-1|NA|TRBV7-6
TGTGCCAGCAGCTCACCGACTTTCGACTTTTACAATGAGCAGTTCTTC
CASSSPTFDFYNEQFF
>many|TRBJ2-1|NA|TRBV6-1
TGTGCCAGCAGGGATCGGGACAATGAGCAGTTCTTC
CASRDRDNEQFF
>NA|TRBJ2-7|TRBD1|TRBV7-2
TGTGCCAGCAGAGTGACAGGGCTCCACGAGCAGTACTTC
CASRVTGLHEQYF
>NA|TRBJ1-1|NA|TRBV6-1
TGTGCCAGCAGCCGGACGGAGAACACTGAAGCTTTCTTT
CASSRTENTEAFF
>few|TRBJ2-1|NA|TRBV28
TGTGCCAGCCGCTACCGAATGGGGGGCTACGAGCAGTTCTTC
CASRYRMGGYEQFF
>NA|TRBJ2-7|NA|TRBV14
TGTGCCAGCAGCCCGGGACCCCTAAGCATCGAGCAGTACTTC
CASSPGPLSIEQYF
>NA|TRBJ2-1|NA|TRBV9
TGTGCCAGCAGCGTATTCCCCCGGGGCAATGAGCAGTTCTTC
CASSVFPRGNEQFF
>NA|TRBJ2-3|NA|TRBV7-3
TGTGCCAGCAGCTCCCGGGGGGCCGTTCCAGATACGCAGTATTTT
CASSSRGAVPDTQYF
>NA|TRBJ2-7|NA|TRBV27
TGTGCCAGCAGTTACGGCGTAGGCGGCGCTTACGAGCAGTACTTC
CASSYGVGGAYEQYF
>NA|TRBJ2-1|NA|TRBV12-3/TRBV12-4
TGTGCCAGCAGGCCGAGGACAGACAATGAGCAGTTCTTC
CASRPRTDNEQFF
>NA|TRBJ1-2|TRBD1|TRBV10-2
TGCGCCAGCGGCAGACAGGGTTCTCTCTATGGCTACACCTTC
CASGRQGSLYGYTF
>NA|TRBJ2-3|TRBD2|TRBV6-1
TGTGCCAGCGCAGGGCGGGAGTGGGATACGCAGTATTTT
CASAGREWDTQYF
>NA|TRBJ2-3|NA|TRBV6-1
TGTGCCAGCTCAACGGCAGGGGGCACAGATACGCAGTATTTT
CASSTAGGTDTQYF
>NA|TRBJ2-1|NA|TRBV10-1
TGCGCCAGCAGTGATATTTGGACAACCGATTACAATGAGCAGTTCTTC
CASSDIWTTDYNEQFF
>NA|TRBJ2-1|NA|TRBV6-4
TGTGCCAGCAGTCAACTAGGGGGAGTAGGTAATGAGCAGTTCTTC
CASSQLGGVGNEQFF
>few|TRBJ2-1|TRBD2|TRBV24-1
TGTGCCACCGCCATAGCGGGAGGGCGCAATGAGCAGTTCTTC
CATAIAGGRNEQFF
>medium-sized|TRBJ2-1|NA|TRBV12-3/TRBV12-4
TGTGCCAGCAGTCAAACGGGTGATTGGCTGTACTTC
CASSQTGDWLYF
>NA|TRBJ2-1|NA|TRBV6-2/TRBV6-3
TGTGCCAGCAGTTACTCAGGATCACGTGACAATGAGCAGTTCTTC
CASSYSGSRDNEQFF
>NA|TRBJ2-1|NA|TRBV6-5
TGTGCCAGCAGTTACCTCAGCATAAGCTCCTACAATGAGCAGTTCTTC
CASSYLSISSYNEQFF
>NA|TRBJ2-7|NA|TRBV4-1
TGCGCCAGCAGCCAAGACCCTATGGGGAACTACAATGAGCAGTACTTC
CASSQDPMGNYNEQYF
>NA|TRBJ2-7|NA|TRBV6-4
TGTGCCAGCAGGCTGGACAGTGTCCTAACCAATGAGCAGTACTTC
CASRLDSVLTNEQYF
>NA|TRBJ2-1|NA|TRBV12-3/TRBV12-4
TGTGCCAGCAGTTTTTTGAGGGGGGATGAGCAGTTCTTC
CASSFLRGDEQFF
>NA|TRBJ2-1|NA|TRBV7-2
TGTGCCAGCAGCCGGCGACAGAACTACGAGCAGTTCTTC
CASSRRQNYEQFF
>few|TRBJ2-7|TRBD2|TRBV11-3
TGTGCCAGCAGCTTAGATGGGACTAGCGGCTCCTACGAGCAGTACTTC
CASSLDGTSGSYEQYF
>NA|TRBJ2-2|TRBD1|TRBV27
TGTGCCAGCAGTTCCGAGACAGGGCCCGGGGAGCTGTTTTTT
CASSSETGPGELFF
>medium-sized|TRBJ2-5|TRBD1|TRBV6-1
TGTGCCAGCAACGGACAGGGGCTGAAGACCCAGTACTTC
CASNGQGLKTQYF
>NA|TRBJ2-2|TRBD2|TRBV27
TGTGCCAGCAGTTTAAGACGACTAGCGGGAGGCTACACCGGGGAGCTGTTTTTT
CASSLRRLAGGYTGELFF
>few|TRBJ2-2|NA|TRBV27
TGTGCCAGCAGTTGGGTGGGGAACACCGGGGAGCTGTTTTTT
CASSWVGNTGELFF
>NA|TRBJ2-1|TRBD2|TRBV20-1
TGCAGTGCTAGAGATGTTTGGCTAGCGGGAGCCGGGGGCAATGAGCAGTTCTTC
CSARDVWLAGAGGNEQFF
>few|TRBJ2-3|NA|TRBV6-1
TGTGCCAGCAGTGAACTGGCAGATACGCAGTATTTT
CASSELADTQYF
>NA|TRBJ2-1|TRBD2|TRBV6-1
TGTGCCAGCAGTTCCGGGACTAGCGGCCACAATGAGCAGTTCTTC
CASSSGTSGHNEQFF